This passage covers 20 T cell receptor beta chains from one sample sequenced in a study of technical replicates of blood from a few donors. The data were produced by immunoSEQ multiplex PCR, yet TCRdb's version contains in-frame clones alone and is incomplete. The sample shows about 70,000 clones, just under 97% of them seen only once. The sequenced sample consisted of T cells isolated from PBMCs. The source of these receptors is a human donor in good health.

J is TRBJ1-5 and V is TRBV7-9, with D possibly being TRBD1 (6 bases). Germline V gene data show CDR1 as SEHNR and CDR2 as FQNEAQ (reference sequence). The CDR3 contains 14 residues. V was pared by 4 bases and J by 0 bases, with 7 bases between. The CDR3 spells CASSSTGSNQPQHF. For the CDR3, the DNA is TGTGCCAGCAGCTCGACAGGTAGCAATCAGCCCCAGCATTTT.

This chain links TRBV11-3 with TRBJ2-7; D is perhaps TRBD2 (5 bases). Germline values: CDR1 SGHNT, CDR2 YENEEA. The CDR3 loop spans 15 amino acids. The ends were cut back, 0 bases at V and 9 bases at J, with 18 bases in the middle. CDR3 DNA: TGTGCCAGCAGCTTAGAGAGAGGTCAGAGGGAGATGCAGTACTTC. Protein product: CASSLERGQREMQYF.

The chain uses TRBV19 and TRBJ2-3; D perhaps matches TRBD1 (5 bases). The CDR3 is 15 residues long. The germline V gene has CDR1 LNHDA and CDR2 SQIVND (reference sequence). Trimming cost V 6 bases and J 0 bases, with 13 bases left between them. The CDR3 DNA is TGTGCCAGTAGCCGGACACAGGATAGCACAGATACGCAGTATTTT. Translation: CASSRTQDSTDTQYF.

The J gene is TRBJ2-7, the V gene TRBV5-1; TRBD1 matches at 10 bases. CDR3 length: 18 residues. With 4 bases clipped from V and 6 bases from J, the junction kept 19 bases outside the gene matches. Germline CDR1 is SGHRS and CDR2 is YFSETQ. The CDR3 loop reads CASSQETPTGTGVGEQYF. The CDR3 coding sequence is TGCGCCAGCAGCCAGGAGACCCCCACCGGGACAGGGGTCGGCGAGCAGTACTTC.

The V and J genes are TRBV5-1 and TRBJ1-2, with TRBD1 matching 11 bases. Trimming removed 3 bases from V and 6 bases from J; junction bases left unmatched: 7. Germline assignment: CDR1 SGHRS and CDR2 YFSETQ. This CDR3 comprises 15 residues. The CDR3, as DNA: TGCGCCAGCAGCTCCGGACAGGGGGCTGCGGATGGCTACACCTTC. Its translation: CASSSGQGAADGYTF.

The V call is TRBV12-5, the J call TRBJ1-3; 8 nucleotides match TRBD1. Germline V gene data show CDR1 as LGHNT and CDR2 as FRNRAP. V dropped 4 bases and J dropped 0; count of bases not matched to a gene: 5. The CDR3 loop spans 16 amino acids. The DNA of the CDR3 is TGTGCTAGTGGTTACCGACAGGGGCTCTCTGGAAACACCATATATTTT. Residues: CASGYRQGLSGNTIYF.

The chain uses TRBV25-1 and TRBJ1-2, with 7 positions matching TRBD1. The CDR3 is 16 amino acids. Germline V gene sequence: CDR1 MGHDK, CDR2 SYGVNS. The ends lost 2 bases at V and 0 bases at J; junction bases unmatched: 6. The CDR3 reads CASSEIRGQTNYGYTF. The CDR3 nucleotides are TGTGCCAGCAGTGAAATTCGGGGACAGACTAACTATGGCTACACCTTC.

V is TRBV5-6 and J is TRBJ1-1; TRBD1 might be the D (6 bases). The CDR3 loop spans 15 amino acids. CDR1 SGHDT and CDR2 YYEEEE come from the germline V gene. Deletions cut 5 bases from V and 4 bases from J, with 18 bases between. As DNA, the CDR3 is TGTGCCAGCAGGACGTGGGGGGGCTCTGGCACTGAAGCTTTCTTT. Its translation is CASRTWGGSGTEAFF.

V is TRBV7-8 and J is TRBJ1-1, with D perhaps TRBD1 (6 bases). Trimming removed 1 base from V and 4 bases from J, with 13 bases in between. Looked up from germline, CDR1 is SGHVS and CDR2 is FQNEAQ. The CDR3 covers 15 residues. In nucleotides, the CDR3 is TGTGCCAGCAGCTTAGTCTCAGGGGTGGGCACTGAAGCTTTCTTT. Encoded protein: CASSLVSGVGTEAFF.

The V gene is TRBV4-2, the J gene TRBJ1-5; D gene unclear. CDR3 length: 15 residues. Per the germline V gene, CDR1 is LGHNA and CDR2 is YNFKEQ. Trimming took off 0 bases at V and 0 bases at J, with 6 bases between the two ends. DNA of the CDR3: TGTGCCAGCAGCCAAGACCAGTTTAGCAATCAGCCCCAGCATTTT. Amino acids: CASSQDQFSNQPQHF.

The V and J genes are TRBV5-1 and TRBJ1-4; TRBD1 aligns across 8 bases. Per germline, CDR1 SGHRS and CDR2 YFSETQ. Unmatched junction bases numbered 8, after V lost 0 bases and J lost 7 bases. This CDR3 is 16 amino acids long. The CDR3 loop reads CASSLVDGTGGEKLFF. DNA of the CDR3: TGCGCCAGCAGCTTGGTGGATGGGACAGGCGGTGAAAAACTGTTTTTT.

The chain links TRBV4-1 to TRBJ1-4; D perhaps matches TRBD1 (5 bases). The V and J ends lost 4 bases and 1 base respectively, with 10 bases between them. The CDR3 extends over 15 amino acids. From germline, CDR1 is MGHRA and CDR2 YSYEKL. Written as DNA, the CDR3 is TGCGCCAGCAGCCTCCTCCAGGGAACTAATGAAAAACTGTTTTTT. Its protein is CASSLLQGTNEKLFF.

The V and J genes are TRBV6-5 and TRBJ2-1; D perhaps matches TRBD1 (6 bases). The germline gives CDR1 MNHEY, CDR2 SVGAGI. The V end lost 8 bases, the J end lost 10 bases, and 21 bases lay between the germline ends. This CDR3 is 14 amino acids long. DNA of the CDR3: TGTGCCAGCGTAACCTATCGAGGGGGTAGGGAGCAGTTCTTC. Translation gives CASVTYRGGREQFF.

The chain combines TRBV25-1 with TRBJ1-2, with D unresolved. This CDR3 is 12 amino acids long. In germline, CDR1 is MGHDK, CDR2 SYGVNS. V lost 1 base and J lost 4, with 4 bases in between. The CDR3 here is CASSESGYGYTF. Here the CDR3 DNA reads TGTGCCAGCAGTGAATCCGGCTATGGCTACACCTTC.

The chain joins TRBV7-9 to TRBJ2-7, with D hard to call. The length of the CDR3 is 13 residues. Germline CDR1 and CDR2: SEHNR and FQNEAQ (reference sequence). Trimming removed 5 bases from V and 7 bases from J, with 15 bases in between. The CDR3 here is CASSPPPFEEQYF. As DNA, the CDR3 is TGTGCCAGCAGCCCTCCCCCTTTCGAGGAGCAGTACTTC.

J is TRBJ2-7 and V is TRBV10-2; no clear D. Trimming stripped 10 bases from V and 2 bases from J, with 15 bases between. The CDR3 has 13 residues. The germline CDR1 and CDR2 sequences are WSHSY and SAAADI. The CDR3 region is CATLPGGAYEQYF. In DNA form, the CDR3 reads TGCGCCACCCTACCCGGCGGTGCCTACGAGCAGTACTTC.

The chain is built from TRBV28 and TRBJ1-5; TRBD1 agrees at 7 bases. CDR1 MDHEN and CDR2 SYDVKM come from the germline V gene. V dropped 3 bases and J dropped 1; count of bases not matched to a gene: 6. This CDR3 region has 16 residues. CDR3 region: CASSFAGTASNQPQHF. The CDR3, as DNA: TGTGCCAGCAGTTTCGCCGGGACAGCCAGCAATCAGCCCCAGCATTTT.

V is TRBV7-6 and J is TRBJ2-2; weak D call: TRBD2 (6 bases). From germline, CDR1 is SGHVS and CDR2 FNYEAQ. The CDR3 contains 15 residues. V was shortened by 1 base and J by 6 bases, with 12 bases between the two germline ends. The DNA of the CDR3 is TGTGCCAGCAGCTTAGGCTCGGGGGACCCCGGGGAGCTGTTTTTT. Translated: CASSLGSGDPGELFF.

Regarding this clone: A junction boundary mismatches the germline segment, possibly from a read error. This chain joins TRBV7-7 and TRBJ2-5; no clear D gene. CDR1 SSHAT and CDR2 FNYEAQ come from the germline V gene (reference sequence). The CDR3 runs 13 residues. The CDR3 reads CASSPLRQETQYF. The CDR3 DNA reads as TGTGCTAGCAGCCCCCTCCGCCAAGAGACCCAGTACTTC.

The genes are TRBV13 and TRBJ2-7; the D is unclear. The germline V gene has CDR1 PRHDT and CDR2 FYEKMQ (reference sequence). This CDR3 comprises 14 residues. V was pared by 2 bases and J by 5 bases, with 13 bases between. CDR3 DNA sequence: TGTGCCAGCAGCTTACGGTCCCCTGTAGACGAGCAGTACTTC. It encodes CASSLRSPVDEQYF.